These 28 T cell receptor beta chains originate from one sample sequenced in a study of shared clonotypes between healthy human individuals. The naive CD8 subset, CD45RO-negative cells positively selected for CCR7, excluded terminally differentiated effector memory CD45RA+ cells. Some clones are missing from TCRdb's copy, which holds only in-frame ones; the method was immunoSEQ multiplex PCR. The repertoire holds around 2.1 million clones, with roughly 91% as singletons. Sequencing was carried out using naive CD8+ T cells from PBMCs. The receptors stem from a man between 18 and 35 years old in good health. Some clones in this sample may be carry-over from other donors' samples.

CDR3 amino acids: CASRQTGVRYQETQYF. CDR3 DNA: TGTGCCAGCAGACAGACAGGGGTACGGTACCAAGAGACCCAGTACTTC. This chain links TRBV2 with TRBJ2-5; 8 nucleotides align to TRBD1. V lost 6 bases, J lost 0 bases, and 9 bases stayed unmatched. The CDR3 covers 16 residues. Germline V gives CDR1 SNHLY, CDR2 FYNNEI.

Concerning this clone itself: Other nucleotide sequences in the sample specify the same CDR3. The rearrangement uses TRBV27 and TRBJ2-7, with D possibly called TRBD1 or TRBD2 (5 bases each). CDR3 size: 14 residues. Germline V gene data show CDR1 as MNHEY and CDR2 as SMNVEV (reference sequence). V lost 4 bases and J lost 4, with 14 bases in between. The CDR3 spells CASSSRDRLYEQYF. DNA of the CDR3: TGTGCCAGCAGTTCCCGGGACCGCCTTTACGAGCAGTACTTC.

The V and J genes are TRBV5-8 and TRBJ2-7; D gene uncertain. The ends were cut back, 3 bases at V and 2 bases at J, with 6 bases in the middle. The CDR3 is 12 residues long. Germline V lookup: CDR1 SGHTS, CDR2 YDEGEE. The CDR3: CASSYETYEQYF. In DNA, the CDR3 is TGTGCCAGCAGCTATGAAACCTACGAGCAGTACTTC.

The chain has TRBV11-2 and TRBJ2-5; the match to TRBD2 covers 12 bases. V lost 4 bases to trimming and J lost 1 base; unmatched junction nucleotides: 4. CDR3 length equals 16 residues. The germline gives CDR1 SGHAT, CDR2 FQNNGV. DNA for the CDR3: TGTGCCAGCAGCTCGAGACTAGCGGGAGCCCAAGAGACCCAGTACTTC. This sequence encodes CASSSRLAGAQETQYF.

The V call is TRBV7-9, the J call TRBJ1-2, with D possibly TRBD1 on 6 matching bases. Germline values: CDR1 SEHNR, CDR2 FQNEAQ (reference sequence). Trimming cost V 1 base and J 0 bases, with 9 bases left between them. The CDR3 sequence is 15 residues long. This CDR3 reads CASSLDWDTNYGYTF. For the CDR3, the DNA is TGTGCCAGCAGCTTAGATTGGGACACTAACTATGGCTACACCTTC.

This sequence joins TRBV28 and TRBJ2-1, with D perhaps TRBD2 (6 bases). This CDR3 has 15 residues. The germline CDR1 and CDR2 sequences are MDHEN and SYDVKM. V lost 4 bases and J lost 5, with 15 bases in between. The CDR3 spells CASSSPTSPHNEQFF. CDR3 sequence (DNA): TGTGCCAGCAGTTCGCCGACTAGTCCCCACAATGAGCAGTTCTTC.

The table lists this clone with a count of one. This chain uses TRBV11-2 with TRBJ1-1, with D perhaps TRBD1 (5 bases). V lost 5 bases, J lost 4 bases, and 17 bases lay in between. There are 15 residues in the CDR3. From germline, CDR1 is SGHAT and CDR2 FQNNGV. This CDR3 is CASSLQGTWGTEAFF. The CDR3 nucleotides read TGTGCCAGCAGCCTTCAGGGAACTTGGGGCACTGAAGCTTTCTTT.

J is TRBJ2-5 and V is TRBV28; the match to TRBD2 covers 7 bases. The V gene end was trimmed by 5 bases and the J gene end by 5 bases; junction bases not matched to a gene: 14. Per the germline V gene, CDR1 is MDHEN and CDR2 is SYDVKM. CDR3 length: 16 amino acids. This CDR3 reads CASSGRLAPEGETQYF. The CDR3 DNA is TGTGCCAGCAGTGGAAGACTAGCCCCCGAAGGTGAGACCCAGTACTTC. The whole variable domain, remainder taken from reference TRBV28 and TRBJ2-5, is DVKVTQSSRYLVKRTGEKVFLECVQDMDHENMFWYRQDPGLGLRLIYFSYDVKMKEKGDIPEGYSVSREKKERFSLILESASTNQTSMYLCASSGRLAPEGETQYFGPGTRLLVL.

The rearrangement uses TRBV28 and TRBJ2-1; no clear D gene. This CDR3 is 15 amino acids long. CDR1 is MDHEN, CDR2 SYDVKM, per germline. V lost 8 bases and J lost 0, with 14 bases in between. DNA of the CDR3: TGTGCCAGCCGGTTCCAGCCGAACTCCTACAATGAGCAGTTCTTC. This encodes CASRFQPNSYNEQFF. Drawing the rest from reference TRBV28 and TRBJ2-1, the complete variable domain is DVKVTQSSRYLVKRTGEKVFLECVQDMDHENMFWYRQDPGLGLRLIYFSYDVKMKEKGDIPEGYSVSREKKERFSLILESASTNQTSMYLCASRFQPNSYNEQFFGPGTRLTVL.

This chain joins TRBV27 and TRBJ2-7; a weak D match, TRBD1 (6 bases). Trimming removed 5 bases at V and 3 bases at J, with 17 bases between. CDR3 length equals 15 residues. From germline, CDR1 is MNHEY and CDR2 SMNVEV (reference sequence). The CDR3 reads CASSPGTSSLYEQYF. CDR3 nucleotide sequence: TGTGCCAGCAGTCCGGGGACAAGTTCCCTCTACGAGCAGTACTTC.

The CDR3 bases are TGTGCCAGCAGTCCTGGACAGGCACTCCAAGAGACCCAGTACTTC. Amino acids: CASSPGQALQETQYF. This sequence joins TRBV27 and TRBJ2-5; 7 bases align to TRBD1. V was pared by 5 bases and J by 1 base, with 7 bases of the junction left unmatched. The germline V gene encodes CDR1 MNHEY and CDR2 SMNVEV (reference sequence). The CDR3 consists of 15 residues.

This chain links TRBV18 with TRBJ2-7; 8 nucleotides agree with TRBD2. CDR3 size: 15 residues. Germline V gene data show CDR1 as KGHSH and CDR2 as LQKENI. J was trimmed by 0 bases and V by 4 bases; bases with no gene match: 5. The CDR3 DNA follows: TGTGCCAGCTCACAAGCACTAGCGGACTCCTACGAGCAGTACTTC. Its translation: CASSQALADSYEQYF.

V gene TRBV4-2 combines with J gene TRBJ2-1, with TRBD2 matching 8 bases. Unmatched junction bases numbered 10, after V lost 3 bases and J lost 9 bases. The germline CDR1 and CDR2 sequences are LGHNA and YNFKEQ. CDR3 length: 15 residues. The CDR3 DNA reads as TGTGCCAGCAGCCAGTATCCGACTAGCGCCAGTGAGCAGTTCTTC. It codes for CASSQYPTSASEQFF.

The V and J genes are TRBV28 and TRBJ2-7, with D perhaps matching TRBD1 or TRBD2 (5 bases each). Trimming left V 5 bases short and J 4 bases short, with 15 bases between. The CDR3 consists of 14 residues. Germline CDR1 and CDR2: MDHEN and SYDVKM. The CDR3 nucleotides read TGTGCCAGCAGTCCGAGCCCGAGGGGTTACGAGCAGTACTTC. Its translation is CASSPSPRGYEQYF.

The chain is built from TRBV14 and TRBJ1-2; 7 positions agree with TRBD1. Per germline, CDR1 SGHDN and CDR2 FVKESK. There are 15 residues in the CDR3. After removal of 1 base from V and 2 bases from J, the junction contained 4 bases not matched to a gene. The CDR3 reads CASSQVHRGNYGYTF. The CDR3 coding sequence is TGTGCCAGCAGCCAAGTCCACAGGGGAAACTATGGCTACACCTTC.

V and J are TRBV6-5 and TRBJ2-1, with a weak D call TRBD2 (6 bases). The CDR3 is made up of 15 amino acids. Per germline, CDR1 MNHEY and CDR2 SVGAGI. V lost 0 bases to trimming and J lost 6 bases, with 12 bases between them. CDR3 amino acids: CASSYSSGAGNEQFF. CDR3 coding DNA: TGTGCCAGCAGTTACTCGTCGGGAGCTGGCAATGAGCAGTTCTTC.

This chain links TRBV5-6 with TRBJ2-7; D unresolved. The length of the CDR3 is 16 residues. The V and J ends lost 0 bases and 6 bases respectively, with 19 bases between them. The germline V gene encodes CDR1 SGHDT and CDR2 YYEEEE. CDR3 in DNA: TGTGCCAGCAGCTTGGCCCAAGCTGCGGCCCTTGGCGAGCAGTACTTC. Translated, it gives CASSLAQAAALGEQYF. Based on the CDR3 plus reference TRBV5-6 and TRBJ2-7, the full variable domain is DAGVTQSPTHLIKTRGQQVTLRCSPKSGHDTVSWYQQALGQGPQFIFQYYEEEERQRGNFPDRFSGHQFPNYSSELNVNALLLGDSALYLCASSLAQAAALGEQYFGPGTRLTVT.

This chain links TRBV11-2 with TRBJ2-7; a weak D match, TRBD1 (6 bases). There are 14 residues in the CDR3. V was clipped by 5 bases and J by 4 bases, with 15 bases between them. Germline V lookup: CDR1 SGHAT, CDR2 FQNNGV. The CDR3 loop reads CASSPLQGRYEQYF. CDR3 nucleotides: TGTGCCAGCAGCCCGCTACAGGGAAGGTACGAGCAGTACTTC.

This clone was recorded only once. J is TRBJ1-1 and V is TRBV6-5; tentative D call: TRBD1 (5 bases). From germline, CDR1 is MNHEY and CDR2 SVGAGI. This CDR3 region has 13 residues. V was shortened by 6 bases and J by 4 bases, with 12 bases between the two germline ends. The CDR3, as DNA: TGTGCCAGCAGCGCGGGACGAGCCACTGAAGCTTTCTTT. Its translation is CASSAGRATEAFF.

This clone was seen just once. The chain couples TRBV5-1 to TRBJ2-2, with TRBD2 matching over 11 bases. V lost 4 bases and J lost 3; bases outside the gene matches: 14. This CDR3 is built from 19 residues. Germline CDR1 SGHRS, CDR2 YFSETQ. The CDR3 DNA sequence: TGCGCCAGCAGCAAGGGACTAGCGGAGAAAACTCGAGACACCGGGGAGCTGTTTTTT. This gives the protein CASSKGLAEKTRDTGELFF.

V usage is TRBV30 and J usage is TRBJ2-7; 9 bases match TRBD2. CDR3 size: 16 residues. V trimming: 0 bases; J trimming: 0 bases; junction bases outside the gene matches: 6. Looked up from germline, CDR1 is GTSNPN and CDR2 is SVGIG (reference sequence). The DNA of the CDR3 is TGTGCCTGGAGTGTCCGCGGGAGGGGACACTCCTACGAGCAGTACTTC. It specifies CAWSVRGRGHSYEQYF. The full variable domain, with the rest looked up from reference TRBV30 and TRBJ2-7, is SQTIHQWPATLVQPVGSPLSLECTVEGTSNPNLYWYRQAAGRGLQLLFYSVGIGQISSEVPQNLSASRPQDRQFILSSKKLLLSDSGFYLCAWSVRGRGHSYEQYFGPGTRLTVT.

This chain connects TRBV30 to TRBJ2-3; D call uncertain. The CDR3 has 14 residues. In germline, CDR1 is GTSNPN, CDR2 SVGIG (reference sequence). V was trimmed by 2 bases and J by 1 base, leaving 10 bases between them. CDR3 protein: CAWSYLTGTDTQYF. The CDR3 nucleotides read TGTGCCTGGAGTTACCTTACAGGCACAGATACGCAGTATTTT.

This chain links TRBV19 with TRBJ2-7, with 8 bases aligning to TRBD1. CDR3 length: 15 amino acids. CDR1 is LNHDA, CDR2 SQIVND, per germline (reference sequence). The V and J ends lost 6 bases and 2 bases, in that order; junction bases with no gene match: 9. The CDR3 sequence: CASSPGTGGPYEQYF. DNA of the CDR3: TGTGCCAGTAGCCCGGGGACAGGAGGACCCTACGAGCAGTACTTC.

The gene calls are TRBV19 and TRBJ2-7; TRBD2 matches 7 bases. The germline CDR1 and CDR2 sequences are LNHDA and SQIVND (reference sequence). The V gene end was trimmed by 6 bases and the J gene end by 6 bases; junction bases not matched to a gene: 5. CDR3 length equals 12 residues. This chain's CDR3 is CASSPRGGEQYF. The CDR3 coding sequence is TGTGCCAGTAGCCCCCGCGGGGGCGAGCAGTACTTC.

The chain employs TRBV28 and TRBJ1-1, with D hard to call. Germline V lookup: CDR1 MDHEN, CDR2 SYDVKM. The CDR3 covers 13 residues. Trimming pared 5 bases from V and 8 bases from J, leaving 15 bases between. The CDR3 bases are TGTGCCAGCAGTCTTACGGGGAAAAGGGAAGCTTTCTTT. This translates into CASSLTGKREAFF.

Only a few counts were recorded for this clone. V is TRBV7-9 and J is TRBJ1-1; no clear D gene. V was pared by 0 bases and J by 4 bases, with 12 bases between. The CDR3 extends over 15 amino acids. From germline, CDR1 is SEHNR and CDR2 FQNEAQ (reference sequence). The DNA for the CDR3 is TGTGCCAGCAGCTTAGCCGTCGGTACGGGCACTGAAGCTTTCTTT. Its protein is CASSLAVGTGTEAFF.

The chain joins TRBV5-1 to TRBJ2-7; TRBD2 matches at 12 bases. J was trimmed by 0 bases and V by 4 bases; bases with no gene match: 5. This CDR3 has 16 amino acids. Germline lookup yields CDR1 SGHRS and CDR2 YFSETQ. The CDR3 DNA is TGCGCCAGCAGCCCGACGACTAGCGGGAGCTCCTACGAGCAGTACTTC. Its translation: CASSPTTSGSSYEQYF.

The rearrangement uses TRBV6-5 and TRBJ2-7; 7 bases agree with TRBD2. J was trimmed by 3 bases and V by 2 bases; bases with no gene match: 4. Germline CDR1 and CDR2: MNHEY and SVGAGI. The CDR3 extends over 14 amino acids. The DNA for the CDR3 is TGTGCCAGCAGTTACGCGGGAGTTAACTACGAGCAGTACTTC. Its translation is CASSYAGVNYEQYF.